The source of this T cell receptor (beta chain) is a study of neurological immune-mediated disorders. Findings and caveats of the study: Expanded clones shared no CDR3 amino acid sequences across subjects, suggesting private repertoires in all groups.

A remark on this clonotype: Its antigen is as yet unknown. Germline is not matched at one junction end, which may reflect a read error.

Time point of the sample: longitudinal time-point 2. Unsorted libraries were prepared from 2 million PBMCs that had been stored at -80 C. The cDNA came from 5'RACE with 10-nucleotide random UMIs. Each CDR3 protein is one row after TCRdb ran MiXCR on the 5' RACE reads. The sample lists approximately 82,000 distinct CDR3 sequences; around 13% were seen once. There are 13 residues in the CDR3. Germline V gene data show CDR1 as SGHDT and CDR2 as YYEEEE. What was sequenced was PBMCs. The rearrangement joins TRBV5-6 to TRBJ2-7, with 12 positions matching TRBD1. The receptor was derived from a female donor with HTLV-1-associated myelopathy (HAM/TSP). The CDR3 reads CTSSPGTGGMQYF. CDR3 nucleotides: TGTACCAGCAGCCCCGGGACAGGGGGCATGCAGTACTTC. The whole variable domain, filled in from reference TRBV5-6 and TRBJ2-7, reads DAGVTQSPTHLIKTRGQQVTLRCSPKSGHDTVSWYQQALGQGPQFIFQYYEEEERQRGNFPDRFSGHQFPNYSSELNVNALLLGDSALYLCTSSPGTGGMQYFGPGTRLTVT.